This entry is about one T cell receptor (beta chain). The antigen this receptor binds is unknown. No base quality information exists; no much larger clone differs at one position. For survey sequencing, tumor libraries mostly used approximately 4.6 ug of input genomic DNA, with two replicates for each sample. The immunoSEQ hsTCRbeta kit was used to prepare TCRbeta libraries, following the manufacturer's instructions. An Illumina NovaSeq 6000 S4 flow cell was used to sequence the final libraries, which had first been combined to 3 nM. Turning to the authors' computational methods: The immunoSEQ Analyzer was used for raw data preprocessing and quality control. The analysis was limited to productive rearrangements, and each clonotype was defined by a unique CDR3 amino acid sequence. Repertoire clonality was estimated as the Gini-Simpson index, computed with the R package tcR. Student's t test was used to compare Gini indices, while Pearson correlation assessed associations with tumor size change. The table was pulled from immuneACCESS by TCRdb, which kept in-frame rearrangements only. Such tables lose some clones; where checked, under half of the loss comes from unresolved V genes, and the rest has no known cause. The DNA was the basis for D and trimming; V, J and clone size are from that table. This sample comprises around 5,700 clones, approximately 58% of them detected only once. 7.2% of the sample is in the top ten clones.

The sample's time point label, decoded: after neoadjuvant nivolumab, at surgical resection. Patients were newly diagnosed with stage II-IVA oral cavity squamous cell carcinoma and had received no prior systemic or radiation treatment. The cohort consisted of patients with HPV-negative, locally advanced oral cavity squamous cell carcinoma. Samples were obtained from a longitudinal correlative study of a single-arm phase II trial of neoadjuvant nivolumab in oral cavity squamous cell carcinoma. Subject-matched pre- and post-treatment PBMCs and tumors from three responders and three non-responders were subjected to genomic DNA-based TCRbeta sequencing. The Maxwell RSC DNA from Tissue kit was used to isolate genomic DNA from tumor tissue. This sample was taken from a study of neoadjuvant anti-PD-1 for oral cavity cancer (dated by TCRdb to the early 2020s). Regarding the complete study: Patients mostly received three to four biweekly doses of nivolumab at 3 mg/kg before curative-intent surgical resection. For patients who did not progress, a fourth nivolumab dose was given around day 43, followed by definitive surgical resection on days 50-56. Under RECIST 1.1, a patient counted as a responder if showing complete response, partial response or stable disease, and as a non-responder if showing progression. There were more than nine patients in the parent correlative cohort, and the response rate was 33%. General findings and caveats noted by the study authors: Only a few patients per response group were included in the TCR analyses, and larger cohorts for validation were called for by the authors. Greater tumor shrinkage was correlated with larger post-treatment sizes of preexisting intratumoral clones, suggesting that expansion of preexisting clones contributed to response. A higher pretreatment blood Treg/Th17 ratio correlated with both higher pretreatment blood TCRbeta clonality and lower post-treatment tumor TCRbeta clonality.

The CDR3 has 16 amino acids, counting the end cysteine and phenylalanine. Here the CDR3 DNA is all that survives: 48 bases in frame from base 1. Sequences SGHAT (CDR1) and FQNNGV (CDR2) are obtained from the germline V gene. V and J are trimmed by 5 bases and 0 bases, and the gene matches miss 7 bases of the junction. The specimen comprised tumor tissue, sampled after nivolumab (anti-PD-1) treatment. The sequence joins TRBV11-2 to TRBJ2-1; the central 7 bases match TRBD2. The receptor's source is a person between 35 and 79 years old with oral cavity squamous cell carcinoma. The CDR3 amino acid sequence is: CASSVQSGASYNEQFF. The DNA sequence is as follows: TGTGCCAGCAGCGTGCAAAGCGGGGCCTCCTACAATGAGCAGTTCTTC.